Below are 8 T cell receptor beta chains sequenced from a single sample in a study of blood T cells in healthy people across ages. Combining a sample-barcoded 5' primer with a J-beta primer mix, a second PCR ran for roughly 7 to 11 cycles. TCRdb re-derived calls from the 5' RACE reads in MiXCR, one entry per CDR3 protein. Here the sample spans more than 800,000 distinct CDR3 sequences, about 30% being singletons. Sequencing input: blood. These receptors all stem from a woman older than 75 in good health.

This clonotype was counted many times. The rearrangement joins TRBV7-9 to TRBJ1-2; D remains ambiguous. The CDR3 contains 13 residues. Germline CDR1 reads SEHNR; CDR2 reads FQNEAQ (reference sequence). Trimming cost V 2 bases and J 3 bases, with 7 bases left between them. The CDR3 coding sequence is TGTGCCAGCAGCTTAAACTTAGACTATGGCTACACCTTC. Translated: CASSLNLDYGYTF.

As concerns this clonotype: A much larger clone differs from this one at a single base, so this may be a read error. This chain connects TRBV2 to TRBJ2-5; D gene ambiguous. Germline CDR1 and CDR2: SNHLY and FYNNEI. This CDR3 contains 14 residues. Trimming removed 11 bases at V and 4 bases at J, with 20 bases between. The CDR3 coding sequence is TGTGCCGGCATCTATAGGGCGTGGGGAGAGACCCAGTACTTC. This translates into CAGIYRAWGETQYF.

Concerning this clonotype itself: Germline is not matched at one junction end, which may reflect a read error. The rearrangement links TRBV13 to TRBJ2-1; D is ambiguous. The germline gives CDR1 PRHDT, CDR2 FYEKMQ (reference sequence). The CDR3 extends over 13 amino acids. CDR3 loop: CASSLDKRPIEIF. For the CDR3, the DNA is TGTGCCAGCAGCTTAGATAAGCGCCCGATCGAAATCTTC.

This clonotype was recorded many times. The chain links TRBV9 to TRBJ2-7; tentatively, D is TRBD2 (6 bases). The germline gives CDR1 SGDLS, CDR2 YYNGEE. The V gene lost 4 bases and the J gene lost 2 bases, with 19 bases spanning the gap. The CDR3 contains 16 residues. In DNA, the CDR3 is TGTGCCAGCAGCTCTCGGGACTCCCCCCTAACCTACGAGCAGTACTTC. It is translated as CASSSRDSPLTYEQYF.

This clonotype was seen at least ten times. This chain connects TRBV20-1 to TRBJ2-5; no definite D call. CDR1 DFQATT and CDR2 SNEGSKA come from the germline V gene (reference sequence). V was cut by 6 bases and J by 5 bases, with 16 bases left in between. The CDR3 totals 13 residues. In nucleotides, the CDR3 is TGCAGTGCCTCAGAACCCCGCCGGGAGACCCAGTACTTC. Encoded protein: CSASEPRRETQYF.

This rearrangement joins TRBV7-8 to TRBJ2-5; D is tentatively TRBD1 or TRBD2 (5 bases each). The CDR3 consists of 16 residues. The germline gives CDR1 SGHVS, CDR2 FQNEAQ. Trimming removed 5 bases from V and 1 base from J, with 17 bases in between. CDR3 nucleotides: TGTGCCAGCAGCCCGGGACCGCCAAGATCCCAAGAGACCCAGTACTTC. Translation gives CASSPGPPRSQETQYF.

Many counts were recorded for this clonotype. The chain recombines TRBV6-2 or TRBV6-3 with TRBJ1-2; 8 bases are a match to TRBD1. V trimming: 5 bases; J trimming: 6 bases; junction bases outside the gene matches: 11. Germline-derived CDR1 and CDR2 are MNHEY and SVGEGT. The CDR3 covers 15 residues. The CDR3 nucleotides read TGTGCCAGCAGTCGTCTTGGACAGGGCATAGATGGCTACACCTTC. Amino acids: CASSRLGQGIDGYTF.

This clonotype was seen more than once but under ten times. The chain links TRBV6-2 or TRBV6-3 to TRBJ1-1; D remains ambiguous. The CDR3 loop spans 14 amino acids. V gave up 0 bases and J gave up 3 bases, with 8 bases separating them. Germline values: CDR1 MNHEY, CDR2 SVGEGT. The CDR3 DNA sequence: TGTGCCAGCAGTTACTCGAACGCGTACACTGAAGCTTTCTTT. Translating gives CASSYSNAYTEAFF.